The sequence of this TCR beta chain was determined in a study of blood T cell repertoires in COVID-19. The study assigned cohorts using participant-reported clinical history. The germline CDR1 and CDR2 sequences are MNHEY and SVGAGI. The length of the CDR3 is 14 residues. The V gene end was trimmed by 5 bases and the J gene end by 14 bases; junction bases not matched to a gene: 15. Original data processing: Estimation of nucleated cell counts was performed using reference gene primer amplification. Here immunoSEQ multiplex PCR was the method, and the copy in TCRdb shows in-frame clones only, minus some. V, J and clone size are taken as reported in that table, and D and trimming were inferred from the DNA itself. Among 150,000 to 200,000 clones listed, roughly 89% were seen once.

The sample comprised PBMCs or T cells enriched from blood (not recorded which). The sequence came from a young woman who had been exposed to COVID-19. This chain links TRBV6-5 with TRBJ2-1, with 7 bases identical to TRBD2. This CDR3 is CASSPHPREGGKFF. CDR3 bases: TGTGCCAGCAGTCCCCACCCTAGGGAGGGCGGGAAGTTCTTC.